Listed below are T cell receptor beta chains from one sample, sequenced in a study of T cell repertoires in cytomegalovirus infection. Using its own MiXCR run on the reads, TCRdb lists one record per CDR3 protein. Of roughly 860,000 distinct CDR3 sequences in the sample, less than 35% were seen once. The antigens of these receptors remain unknown. The material sequenced was cultured CD8+ T cells from PBMCs, taken from culture after CMV antigen stimulation. Receptors originate from a human donor in good health (CMV status not recorded). Some clones in this sample may be carry-over from other donors' samples. Both conserved end residues are part of each CDR3. Expanded clones are given a class, and other clones once, few, many or no size at all.

v_call,clone_size,cdr3_aa
TRBV27,.,CASSFLERLSLNQPQHF
TRBV2,few,CASRTNRGRGTF
TRBV7-2,few,CASSPEPSGTDTQYF
TRBV19,few,CASSTASRDRGVGTEAFF
TRBV5-4,.,CAGGTGSNTEAFF
TRBV28,.,CASSHPPGGLDGYTF
TRBV11-2,.,CASSNTGTGLTYEQYF
TRBV4-1,few,CASSQRGGGMGNQPQHF
TRBV7-6,few,CASSPEPGPYTEAFF
TRBV6-6,many,CASSSPGLAGVGELFF
TRBV18,.,CASSLRPGQQTLNTEAFF
TRBV12-3/TRBV12-4,medium-sized,CASSWIKLNEQFF